This passage covers 20 T cell receptor beta chains from one sample sequenced in a study of tumor-infiltrating lymphocytes in localized non-small cell lung cancer. Generated by immunoSEQ multiplex PCR, the TCRdb table keeps only in-frame clones and is missing some. The sample lists 15,000 to 20,000 clones; more than 60% were seen once. The sample comprised lung tumor tissue. Source of these receptors: a human donor with non-small cell lung cancer.

The chain carries TRBV29-1 and TRBJ1-1; 7 bases line up with TRBD1. The germline gives CDR1 SQVTM, CDR2 ANQGSEA. The CDR3 contains 13 residues. V was clipped by 5 bases and J by 1 base; unmatched bases: 4. The CDR3 DNA reads TGCAGCGTTAGGGGACAGAGGAACACTGAAGCTTTCTTT. This translates into CSVRGQRNTEAFF.

The chain recombines TRBV2 with TRBJ1-1; no definite D call. The germline V gene encodes CDR1 SNHLY and CDR2 FYNNEI. V was trimmed by 10 bases and J by 0 bases, leaving 6 bases between them. CDR3 length equals 11 residues. CDR3 coding DNA: TGTGCCACCTTAATGAACACTGAAGCTTTCTTT. Its translation is CATLMNTEAFF.

The V and J genes are TRBV5-1 and TRBJ1-2; 7 positions match TRBD1. Germline CDR1 reads SGHRS; CDR2 reads YFSETQ. V was clipped by 0 bases and J by 3 bases; unmatched bases: 5. The CDR3 runs to 15 residues. CDR3 DNA: TGCGCCAGCAGCTTGGGAGGGGGCGAGGACTATGGCTACACCTTC. Protein: CASSLGGGEDYGYTF.

The chain joins TRBV30 to TRBJ2-7, with 10 bases identical to TRBD1. V lost 1 base, J lost 3 bases, and 3 bases stayed unmatched. The CDR3 runs to 14 residues. Germline V CDR1 and CDR2: GTSNPN, SVGIG (reference sequence). CDR3 bases: TGTGCCTGGAGTGCCGGGGACAGGGGCTACGAGCAGTACTTC. It encodes CAWSAGDRGYEQYF.

The chain carries TRBV5-8 and TRBJ1-1; the D gene is possibly TRBD1 (5 bases). The CDR3 spans 12 residues. The germline V gene has CDR1 SGHTS and CDR2 YDEGEE. V was clipped by 0 bases and J by 9 bases, with 9 bases between them. In DNA form, the CDR3 reads TGTGCCAGCAGCTTGGAGACAGTTAAAGCTTTCTTT. Protein sequence: CASSLETVKAFF.

The chain has TRBV11-3 and TRBJ1-1; 9 bases line up with TRBD1. V dropped 5 bases and J dropped 4; count of bases not matched to a gene: 2. This CDR3 contains 13 residues. Germline values: CDR1 SGHNT, CDR2 YENEEA. CDR3 sequence: CASSRDRVTEAFF. The CDR3 DNA is TGTGCCAGCAGCCGGGACAGGGTCACTGAAGCTTTCTTT.

The chain is built from TRBV4-1 and TRBJ2-1, with TRBD2 matching 12 bases. Germline V gives CDR1 MGHRA, CDR2 YSYEKL. The trim removed 4 bases at V and 4 bases at J, leaving 8 bases unmatched. This CDR3 has 17 residues. The CDR3 is CASSRTSSGRVYNEQFF. The CDR3 bases are TGCGCCAGCAGCCGGACATCTAGCGGGAGGGTTTACAATGAGCAGTTCTTC.

This clone has only a few counts. The chain carries TRBV7-2 and TRBJ2-7, with D possibly being TRBD2 (5 bases). Trimming removed 5 bases from V and 3 bases from J, with 5 bases in between. Germline-derived CDR1 and CDR2 are SGHTA and FQGNSA. The CDR3 covers 11 residues. The CDR3 here is CASSRDYEQYF. The CDR3 coding sequence is TGTGCCAGCAGCCGGGACTACGAGCAGTACTTC.

The CDR3 sequence: CASSSGPPSYNEQFF. CDR3 nucleotides: TGTGCCAGCAGCTCGGGACCACCGTCATACAATGAGCAGTTCTTC. The chain recombines TRBV11-3 with TRBJ2-1; possibly TRBD1 or TRBD2 for D (5 bases each). Germline values: CDR1 SGHNT, CDR2 YENEEA. This CDR3 region has 15 residues. The V end lost 4 bases, the J end lost 4 bases, and 14 bases lay between the germline ends.

CDR3 in amino acids: CASNHGWEGATGELFF. The DNA for the CDR3 is TGTGCCAGCAACCACGGGTGGGAGGGGGCCACCGGGGAGCTGTTTTTT. J is TRBJ2-2 and V is TRBV2, with D perhaps assigned TRBD1 or TRBD2 (7 bases each). Trimming removed 7 bases at V and 4 bases at J, with 19 bases between. CDR3 length: 16 amino acids. Germline assignment: CDR1 SNHLY and CDR2 FYNNEI.

The chain has TRBV28 and TRBJ2-7; 9 nucleotides align to TRBD1. V shed 4 bases and J 5 bases; nucleotides not matched to a gene: 6. Looked up from germline, CDR1 is MDHEN and CDR2 is SYDVKM. CDR3 length: 14 residues. In DNA form, the CDR3 reads TGTGCCAGCAGTTCCGGGACAGGGAACGACGAGCAGTACTTC. The encoded protein is CASSSGTGNDEQYF.

The chain has TRBV30 and TRBJ2-5; TRBD1 matches 11 bases. With 0 bases clipped from V and 5 bases from J, the junction kept 5 bases outside the gene matches. Germline lookup yields CDR1 GTSNPN and CDR2 SVGIG (reference sequence). CDR3 length: 15 amino acids. The CDR3 bases are TGTGCCTGGAGTGTCGGACAGGGGGCATGGGAGACCCAGTACTTC. Its protein product is CAWSVGQGAWETQYF.

The chain recombines TRBV6-1 with TRBJ1-2, with D possibly TRBD1 on 6 matching bases. The CDR3 covers 13 residues. Germline V gives CDR1 MNHNS, CDR2 SASEGT. V lost 8 bases, J lost 6 bases, and 16 bases lay in between. CDR3 in amino acids: CASSTGSLDGYTF. The CDR3 DNA is TGTGCCAGCTCAACAGGGTCCCTCGATGGCTACACCTTC.

The chain joins TRBV10-3 to TRBJ1-1, with 7 bases aligning to TRBD1. The germline CDR1 and CDR2 sequences are ENHRY and SYGVKD. This CDR3 contains 16 residues. Trimming cost V 2 bases and J 2 bases; bases outside gene matches: 8. The CDR3 DNA reads TGTGCCATCAGTGAGCCGACGACAGGGAGTAACACTGAAGCTTTCTTT. It yields the protein CAISEPTTGSNTEAFF.

The V call is TRBV7-9, the J call TRBJ2-3; D is perhaps TRBD2 (5 bases). Per the germline V gene, CDR1 is SEHNR and CDR2 is FQNEAQ (reference sequence). V lost 1 base and J 3 bases, leaving 5 bases between the germline ends. The CDR3 consists of 13 residues. The CDR3 loop is CASSLGGTDTQYF. The CDR3, as DNA: TGTGCCAGCAGCTTAGGCGGGACAGATACGCAGTATTTT.

The chain is built from TRBV5-4 and TRBJ2-1, with 7 nucleotides matching TRBD1. Germline V gene data show CDR1 as SGHNT and CDR2 as YYREEE (reference sequence). J lost 4 bases, V lost 5 bases, and 9 bases had no gene match. CDR3 length equals 15 residues. CDR3 DNA sequence: TGTGCCAGCAGGACCGGGACAGCTAGATACAATGAGCAGTTCTTC. Residues: CASRTGTARYNEQFF. Drawing the rest from reference TRBV5-4 and TRBJ2-1, the complete variable domain is ETGVTQSPTHLIKTRGQQVTLRCSSQSGHNTVSWYQQALGQGPQFIFQYYREEENGRGNFPPRFSGLQFPNYSSELNVNALELDDSALYLCASRTGTARYNEQFFGPGTRLTVL.

V and J are TRBV4-3 and TRBJ2-1; the match to TRBD1 covers 7 bases. This CDR3 is built from 13 residues. Germline CDR1 and CDR2: LGHNA and YSLEER. V trimming: 3 bases; J trimming: 8 bases; junction bases outside the gene matches: 4. CDR3 in amino acids: CASSQADRDEQFF. In DNA, the CDR3 is TGCGCCAGCAGCCAGGCTGACAGGGATGAGCAGTTCTTC.

Within the sample, this clone is medium-sized. V usage is TRBV5-1 and J usage is TRBJ1-1, with 10 positions matching TRBD1. After removal of 0 bases from V and 5 bases from J, the junction contained 7 bases not matched to a gene. The CDR3 extends over 16 amino acids. The germline CDR1 and CDR2 sequences are SGHRS and YFSETQ. The CDR3 DNA reads TGCGCCAGCAGCTTGGGACAGGGGGCAGTTGGGACTGAAGCTTTCTTT. As protein: CASSLGQGAVGTEAFF.

CDR3 residues: CASSVGGNTIYF. The CDR3 nucleotides are TGTGCCAGCAGCGTCGGTGGAAACACCATATATTTT. This chain uses TRBV9 with TRBJ1-3; D is ambiguous. The CDR3 is 12 amino acids. From germline, CDR1 is SGDLS and CDR2 YYNGEE. Trimming took off 2 bases at V and 3 bases at J, with 3 bases between the two ends.

The genes are TRBV7-9 and TRBJ2-7; TRBD2 aligns across 8 bases. Per the germline V gene, CDR1 is SEHNR and CDR2 is FQNEAQ (reference sequence). Trimming removed 2 bases from V and 5 bases from J; junction bases left unmatched: 2. There are 13 residues in the CDR3. CDR3 in amino acids: CASSLSGGDEQYF. DNA of the CDR3: TGTGCCAGCAGCTTATCCGGGGGGGACGAGCAGTACTTC.